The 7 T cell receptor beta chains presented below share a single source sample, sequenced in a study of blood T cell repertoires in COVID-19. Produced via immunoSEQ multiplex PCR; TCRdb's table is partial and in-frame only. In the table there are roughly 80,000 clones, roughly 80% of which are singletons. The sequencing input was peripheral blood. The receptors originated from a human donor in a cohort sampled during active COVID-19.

The CDR3 region is CSGHRDRGEGGETQYF. CDR3 in DNA: TGCAGCGGCCACCGGGACAGGGGAGAGGGGGGGGAGACCCAGTACTTC. The chain carries TRBV29-1 and TRBJ2-5, with 10 bases identical to TRBD1. Germline CDR1 SQVTM, CDR2 ANQGSEA. This CDR3 region has 16 residues. V gave up 7 bases and J gave up 5 bases; unmatched junction bases: 16.

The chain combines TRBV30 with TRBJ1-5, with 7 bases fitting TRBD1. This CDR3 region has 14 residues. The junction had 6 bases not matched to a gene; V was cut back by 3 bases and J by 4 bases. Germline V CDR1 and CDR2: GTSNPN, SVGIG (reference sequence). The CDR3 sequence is CAWSPGTANQPQHF. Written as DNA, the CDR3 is TGTGCCTGGAGCCCCGGGACAGCTAATCAGCCCCAGCATTTT.

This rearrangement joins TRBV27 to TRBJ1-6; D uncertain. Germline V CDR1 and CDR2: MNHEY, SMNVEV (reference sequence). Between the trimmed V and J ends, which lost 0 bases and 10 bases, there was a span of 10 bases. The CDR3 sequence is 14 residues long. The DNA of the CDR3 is TGTGCCAGCAGTTTATCTCCCCGCGGGTCACCCCTCCACTTT. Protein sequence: CASSLSPRGSPLHF.

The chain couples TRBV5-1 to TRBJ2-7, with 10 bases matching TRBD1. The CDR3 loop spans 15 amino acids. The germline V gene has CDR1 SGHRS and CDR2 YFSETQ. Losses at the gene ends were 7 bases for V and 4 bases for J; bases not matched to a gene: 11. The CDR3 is CASSTGTGDVYEQYF. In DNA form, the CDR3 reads TGCGCCAGCTCGACCGGGACAGGGGACGTTTACGAGCAGTACTTC.

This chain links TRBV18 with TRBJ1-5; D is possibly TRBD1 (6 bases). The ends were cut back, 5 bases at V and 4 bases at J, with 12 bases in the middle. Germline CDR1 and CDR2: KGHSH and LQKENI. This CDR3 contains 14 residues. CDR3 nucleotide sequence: TGTGCCAGCTCAGACCAGGGGTTAAATCAGCCCCAGCATTTT. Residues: CASSDQGLNQPQHF.

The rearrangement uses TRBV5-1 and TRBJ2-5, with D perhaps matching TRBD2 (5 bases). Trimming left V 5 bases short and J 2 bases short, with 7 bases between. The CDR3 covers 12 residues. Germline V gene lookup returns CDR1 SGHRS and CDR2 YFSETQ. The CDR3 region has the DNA TGCGCCAGCAGGCCGGGGCAAGAGACCCAGTACTTC. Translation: CASRPGQETQYF.

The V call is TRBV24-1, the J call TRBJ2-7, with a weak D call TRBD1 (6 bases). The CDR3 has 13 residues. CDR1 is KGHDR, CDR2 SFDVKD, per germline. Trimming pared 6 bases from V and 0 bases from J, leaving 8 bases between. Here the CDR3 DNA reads TGTGCCACCAGTCCAGGGGTCTCCTACGAGCAGTACTTC. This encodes CATSPGVSYEQYF.